Shown below are 10 T cell receptor beta chains from a single sample sequenced in a study of shared clonotypes between healthy human individuals. Produced via immunoSEQ multiplex PCR; TCRdb's table is partial and in-frame only. Of about 680,000 clones detected, 72% appear once; the ten largest clones hold about 1.7%. Material for sequencing was memory CD4+ T cells sorted from blood. As for subset: CD45RA-negative fraction. The receptors shown here come from a woman in her 30s in good health.

In its sample, this clone was seen many times. At one boundary the junction diverges from the germline segment, which might be a read error. The chain combines TRBV28 with TRBJ1-1; D may be TRBD1 (5 bases). The CDR3 runs to 16 residues. The germline V gene has CDR1 MDHEN and CDR2 SYDVKM. CDR3 nucleotide sequence: TGTGCCAGCAGTTTACCCGGGACTATCGGGAACGCTGAAGCTTTCTTT. The encoded protein is CASSLPGTIGNAEAFF.

The chain uses TRBV7-9 and TRBJ2-1; D perhaps matches TRBD2 (5 bases). There are 16 residues in the CDR3. Germline CDR1 SEHNR, CDR2 FQNEAQ (reference sequence). Trimming took 5 bases from V and 2 from J, leaving 16 bases between them. The chain's CDR3 is CASSPKRAEPYNEQFF. The CDR3 bases are TGTGCCAGCAGCCCCAAACGAGCGGAGCCCTACAATGAGCAGTTCTTC.

The chain uses TRBV15 and TRBJ2-1; D gene unclear. The germline V gene encodes CDR1 LNHNV and CDR2 YYDKDF (reference sequence). This CDR3 is 16 amino acids long. The V end lost 1 base, the J end lost 2 bases, and 12 bases lay between the germline ends. The CDR3 region is CATSRGSQGTYNEQFF. For the CDR3, the DNA is TGTGCCACCAGCAGAGGAAGTCAAGGGACCTACAATGAGCAGTTCTTC.

This chain links TRBV6-5 with TRBJ2-7; tentatively, D is TRBD2 (6 bases). The CDR3 contains 15 residues. V was trimmed by 0 bases and J by 4 bases, leaving 13 bases between them. In germline, CDR1 is MNHEY, CDR2 SVGAGI. The CDR3 region is CASSYSGWGEYEQYF. Here the CDR3 DNA reads TGTGCCAGCAGTTACTCGGGGTGGGGGGAATACGAGCAGTACTTC.

The chain employs TRBV7-9 and TRBJ2-3; TRBD2 matches 9 bases. Germline trimming cut 5 bases from V and 6 bases from J; bases unmatched to any gene: 9. Germline values: CDR1 SEHNR, CDR2 FQNEAQ (reference sequence). This CDR3 has 15 amino acids. The chain's CDR3 is CASSQGLAVLDTQYF. The CDR3, as DNA: TGTGCCAGCAGCCAGGGACTAGCAGTGCTGGATACGCAGTATTTT.

The V and J genes are TRBV19 and TRBJ2-2; no reliable D call. Germline loops: CDR1 LNHDA, CDR2 SQIVND (reference sequence). V was trimmed by 6 bases and J by 0 bases, leaving 11 bases between them. The CDR3 has 15 residues. The CDR3 reads CASRVLAANTGELFF. In nucleotides, the CDR3 is TGTGCCAGTAGAGTTCTGGCTGCGAACACCGGGGAGCTGTTTTTT. Combining the CDR3 with reference TRBV19 and TRBJ2-2 gives the whole variable domain DGGITQSPKYLFRKEGQNVTLSCEQNLNHDAMYWYRQDPGQGLRLIYYSQIVNDFQKGDIAEGYSVSREKKESFPLTVTSAQKNPTAFYLCASRVLAANTGELFFGEGSRLTVL.

The CDR3 protein is CASSADRYQPQHF. The CDR3 region has the DNA TGTGCCAGCAGTGCGGACAGATATCAGCCCCAGCATTTT. The chain employs TRBV2 and TRBJ1-5; maybe TRBD1 (6 bases). Deletions cut 4 bases from V and 5 bases from J, with 9 bases between. CDR3 length: 13 residues. Per the germline V gene, CDR1 is SNHLY and CDR2 is FYNNEI.

This chain links TRBV18 with TRBJ2-3, with D unresolved. Germline CDR1 and CDR2: KGHSH and LQKENI. Trimming removed 8 bases from V and 2 bases from J, with 20 bases in between. The CDR3 length is 16 residues. CDR3 amino acids: CASTLMDNWATDTQYF. The CDR3 nucleotides are TGTGCCAGCACCCTCATGGATAATTGGGCCACAGATACGCAGTATTTT.

This clone was picked up a small number of times. Other DNA sequences in the sample encode the same CDR3. V and J are TRBV5-1 and TRBJ2-1; D is unresolved. This CDR3 region has 15 residues. Germline CDR1 and CDR2: SGHRS and YFSETQ. V lost 0 bases and J lost 1, with 8 bases in between. CDR3 nucleotides: TGCGCCAGCAGCTTGGATTCCACTTCCTACAATGAGCAGTTCTTC. Residues: CASSLDSTSYNEQFF.

There are a few counts of this clone. CDR3 DNA sequence: TGTGCCAGCAGCTTAGTGACTAGCGGGAGGTCGGGGCAGTACTTC. This sequence encodes CASSLVTSGRSGQYF. The J gene is TRBJ2-7, the V gene TRBV7-2; 13 bases are shared with TRBD2. The CDR3 has 15 amino acids. CDR1 is SGHTA, CDR2 FQGNSA, per germline. Trimming took 1 base from V and 9 from J; bases not matched to a gene: 6.